This TCR beta chain emerged from a study of shared clonotypes between healthy human individuals. This clone has only one observation. The CDR3 is made up of 13 amino acids. J was trimmed by 11 bases and V by 4 bases; bases with no gene match: 11. Germline V gives CDR1 SGHRS, CDR2 YFSETQ. The investigators split CD4+ cells into a CD45RA+ naive subset and a CD45RA-negative memory subset. Roughly 33,000 T cell genomes, or around 200 ng DNA, went into the sorted-subset replicate PCRs. Clones were sequenced by immunoSEQ multiplex PCR, and TCRdb holds only the in-frame ones, with some missing. The sample records 2 million to 2.5 million clones, approximately 93% being singletons.

What was sequenced was naive CD4+ T cells from PBMCs. Subset reported: CD45RA+ positively selected. The J gene is TRBJ1-1, the V gene TRBV5-1; 7 nucleotides agree with TRBD1. This clonotype originated in a young man in good health. Some clones in this sample may be carry-over from other donors' samples. This chain's CDR3 is CASSARQGETAFF. CDR3 DNA: TGCGCCAGCAGCGCACGACAGGGTGAGACGGCTTTCTTT.